The 23 T cell receptor beta chains reported below all come from one sample, sequenced in a study of cytomegalovirus exposure and HLA in healthy donors. The PCR made use of 60 Vbeta and 13 Jbeta primers. Clones were sequenced by immunoSEQ multiplex PCR, and TCRdb holds only the in-frame ones, with some missing. The sample includes 65,000 or so clones, roughly 80% of them seen just once. Sequencing input: PBMCs. These receptors were obtained from a middle-aged woman in good health and CMV-seropositive.

About this clone itself: Other nucleotide sequences from this sample produce the same CDR3. The J gene is TRBJ2-7, the V gene TRBV9; 9 nucleotides agree with TRBD1. Germline V gives CDR1 SGDLS, CDR2 YYNGEE. The CDR3 sequence is 14 residues long. Trimming removed 3 bases from V and 3 bases from J; junction bases left unmatched: 4. The DNA of the CDR3 is TGTGCCAGCAGCGAACAGGGGGCGGGCTACGAGCAGTACTTC. It translates to CASSEQGAGYEQYF.

V is TRBV5-5 and J is TRBJ1-2, with a tentative D call TRBD1 (5 bases). Germline assignment: CDR1 SGHKS and CDR2 YYEKEE (reference sequence). This CDR3 spans 13 amino acids. The ends were cut back, 4 bases at V and 7 bases at J, with 14 bases in the middle. The CDR3 DNA sequence: TGTGCCAGCAGCCGAGGCGGGGACGGTGGCTACACCTTC. This sequence encodes CASSRGGDGGYTF.

The chain carries TRBV4-1 and TRBJ1-4; TRBD1 aligns across 9 bases. The junction had 10 bases not matched to a gene; V was cut back by 9 bases and J by 2 bases. CDR1 MGHRA and CDR2 YSYEKL come from the germline V gene. The CDR3 is 16 residues long. CDR3 amino acids: CASRWGQGLTNEKLFF. CDR3 DNA: TGCGCCAGTCGCTGGGGACAGGGCTTGACTAATGAAAAACTGTTTTTT.

The chain is built from TRBV28 and TRBJ1-1, with D unresolved. The CDR3 contains 12 residues. Germline V CDR1 and CDR2: MDHEN, SYDVKM. V gave up 8 bases and J gave up 3 bases, with 10 bases separating them. As DNA, the CDR3 is TGTGCCAGCTACGAGCGGGACACTGAAGCTTTCTTT. It translates to CASYERDTEAFF.

The rearrangement links TRBV2 to TRBJ1-1; 7 bases line up with TRBD1. CDR1 and CDR2 from the germline V gene are SNHLY and FYNNEI. The CDR3 runs 13 residues. Trimming cost V 8 bases and J 4 bases; bases outside gene matches: 7. CDR3 protein: CASDRDRGTEAFF. The CDR3 nucleotides are TGTGCCAGCGACAGGGATCGGGGCACTGAAGCTTTCTTT.

The rearrangement joins TRBV6-1 to TRBJ2-3; the D is unclear. Germline V gene lookup returns CDR1 MNHNS and CDR2 SASEGT. Trimming pared 3 bases from V and 1 base from J, leaving 23 bases between. This CDR3 has 19 residues. The CDR3 protein is CASSDFRMSQVYGTDTQYF. The DNA for the CDR3 is TGTGCCAGCAGTGATTTTCGCATGAGTCAGGTGTATGGCACAGATACGCAGTATTTT.

The chain employs TRBV19 and TRBJ1-4; D gene unclear. Looked up from germline, CDR1 is LNHDA and CDR2 is SQIVND (reference sequence). The CDR3 covers 15 residues. Trimming took 2 bases from V and 5 from J, leaving 12 bases between them. The CDR3 sequence is CASSIYGGRNEKLFF. In nucleotides, the CDR3 is TGTGCCAGTAGTATATATGGAGGGAGGAATGAAAAACTGTTTTTT.

The chain carries TRBV10-2 and TRBJ2-7, with 7 bases lining up with TRBD1. The CDR3 is 12 residues long. Germline values: CDR1 WSHSY, CDR2 SAAADI. Trimming at V came to 6 bases and at J to 6 bases, leaving 5 bases not matched to a gene. CDR3 region: CASRETGVEQYF. Here the CDR3 DNA reads TGCGCCAGCAGGGAAACAGGGGTCGAGCAGTACTTC.

This rearrangement joins TRBV6-1 to TRBJ1-1, with D uncertain. CDR3 size: 14 residues. Trimming pared 6 bases from V and 3 bases from J, leaving 14 bases between. In germline, CDR1 is MNHNS, CDR2 SASEGT. Written as DNA, the CDR3 is TGTGCCAGCAGACCCTCCCGGGGAGACACTGAAGCTTTCTTT. It specifies CASRPSRGDTEAFF.

The chain has TRBV4-1 and TRBJ1-4, with a weak D call TRBD1 (6 bases). The CDR3 is 17 amino acids. Trimming shortened V by 3 bases and J by 5 bases, and 19 bases separated the two germline ends. CDR1 and CDR2 from the germline V gene are MGHRA and YSYEKL. CDR3: CASSHVAGGYSNEKLFF. CDR3 in DNA: TGCGCCAGCAGCCACGTCGCTGGGGGCTATTCCAATGAAAAACTGTTTTTT.

The CDR3 sequence is CASSWAPSGGGGEQYF. Here the CDR3 DNA reads TGCGCCAGCAGTTGGGCGCCTAGCGGGGGAGGCGGAGAGCAGTACTTC. V is TRBV5-1 and J is TRBJ2-5, with 10 bases fitting TRBD2. Germline CDR1 is SGHRS and CDR2 is YFSETQ. This CDR3 has 16 residues. V was clipped by 5 bases and J by 11 bases; unmatched bases: 18.

The rearrangement joins TRBV2 to TRBJ2-5, with D tentatively TRBD1 (5 bases). The CDR3 is made up of 12 amino acids. Trimming left V 1 base short and J 12 bases short, with 12 bases between. The V gene's germline CDR1 is SNHLY and CDR2 FYNNEI. CDR3 nucleotide sequence: TGTGCCAGCAGTGAAGGAACAGGTGGGAAGTACTTC. Translated: CASSEGTGGKYF.

The chain recombines TRBV21-1 with TRBJ1-1. TRBV21-1 is a listed pseudogene. CDR3 size: 12 residues. DNA of the CDR3: TGTGCCAGCAGTCCGGTGAACACTGAAGCTTTCTTT. Translating it yields CASSPVNTEAFF.

In its sample, this clone was seen once. CDR3 nucleotide sequence: TGTGCCATCAGACGCCCGGACAGGGAGGATCAGCCCCAGCATTTT. Translation: CAIRRPDREDQPQHF. This rearrangement joins TRBV10-3 to TRBJ1-5; 8 nucleotides align to TRBD1. V dropped 6 bases and J dropped 5; count of bases not matched to a gene: 9. This CDR3 has 15 amino acids. Per germline, CDR1 ENHRY and CDR2 SYGVKD.

V usage is TRBV4-3 and J usage is TRBJ1-3, with a weak D call TRBD1 (6 bases). Deletions cut 0 bases from V and 0 bases from J, with 9 bases between. The CDR3 length is 16 residues. The germline V gene encodes CDR1 LGHNA and CDR2 YSLEER. In DNA, the CDR3 is TGCGCCAGCAGCCAAGATGGGACACCCTCTGGAAACACCATATATTTT. This translates into CASSQDGTPSGNTIYF.

The table lists this clone with a count of one. CDR3 region: CASRSNNYGYTF. In DNA form, the CDR3 reads TGTGCCAGTAGGTCCAATAACTATGGCTACACCTTC. The rearrangement joins TRBV19 to TRBJ1-2; D is uncertain. CDR3 length: 12 amino acids. In germline, CDR1 is LNHDA, CDR2 SQIVND (reference sequence). V lost 6 bases to trimming and J lost 1 base, with 6 bases between them.

The rearrangement joins TRBV9 to TRBJ2-3, with 7 positions matching TRBD1. V was clipped by 3 bases and J by 2 bases; unmatched bases: 6. Per germline, CDR1 SGDLS and CDR2 YYNGEE. The CDR3 runs to 15 residues. Written as DNA, the CDR3 is TGTGCCAGCAGCGCGACCGGGACAGCCACAGATACGCAGTATTTT. It codes for CASSATGTATDTQYF.

CDR3 sequence: CASSVATTGRSGNTIYF. As DNA, the CDR3 is TGTGCCAGCAGCGTAGCTACGACAGGGCGCTCTGGAAACACCATATATTTT. The V and J genes are TRBV9 and TRBJ1-3; 7 bases line up with TRBD1. CDR3 length: 17 amino acids. Germline lookup yields CDR1 SGDLS and CDR2 YYNGEE. Unmatched junction bases numbered 6, after V lost 0 bases and J lost 0 bases.

The rearrangement joins TRBV18 to TRBJ1-4, with 10 bases aligning to TRBD1. The CDR3 has 14 residues. Germline V CDR1 and CDR2: KGHSH, LQKENI. The V segment lost 3 bases and the J segment 8 bases; nucleotides outside the gene matches: 3. The CDR3 is CASSPGQGFEKLFF. In nucleotides, the CDR3 is TGTGCCAGCTCACCGGGACAGGGGTTCGAAAAACTGTTTTTT.

The chain recombines TRBV30 with TRBJ1-1; 8 bases match TRBD1. Germline V gives CDR1 GTSNPN, CDR2 SVGIG (reference sequence). The ends lost 1 base at V and 3 bases at J; junction bases unmatched: 7. The CDR3 has 15 residues. The CDR3 protein is CAWSEGQGWYTEAFF. The CDR3 DNA sequence: TGTGCCTGGAGTGAAGGACAGGGTTGGTACACTGAAGCTTTCTTT.

The rearrangement joins TRBV5-4 to TRBJ2-2; 9 bases are a match to TRBD2. Trimming at V came to 5 bases and at J to 3 bases, leaving 2 bases not matched to a gene. The CDR3 sequence is 14 residues long. CDR1 and CDR2 (germline): SGHNT, YYREEE (reference sequence). CDR3 residues: CASRERGDTGELFF. The CDR3 nucleotides are TGTGCCAGCAGAGAGCGGGGGGACACCGGGGAGCTGTTTTTT.

This clone was seen a single time. The chain has TRBV18 and TRBJ1-6; D may be TRBD1 (5 bases). There are 15 residues in the CDR3. Germline V gene data show CDR1 as KGHSH and CDR2 as LQKENI. Trimming stripped 6 bases from V and 8 bases from J, with 17 bases between. DNA of the CDR3: TGTGCCAGCTCCCCCAAACGGGGGAGTTATTCACCCCTCCACTTT. This codes for CASSPKRGSYSPLHF.

The gene calls are TRBV30 and TRBJ1-1; D unclear. The V gene lost 4 bases and the J gene lost 7 bases, with 19 bases spanning the gap. The CDR3 is 14 amino acids. Germline assignment: CDR1 GTSNPN and CDR2 SVGIG (reference sequence). The CDR3 coding sequence is TGTGCCTGGATCGGTCCCGGAGAGCACTTTGAAGCTTTCTTT. Its translation: CAWIGPGEHFEAFF.